Listed below are T cell receptor beta chains from one sample, sequenced in a study of shared clonotypes between healthy human individuals. Data came from immunoSEQ multiplex PCR; TCRdb stores just in-frame clones and leaves some out. The repertoire holds 1.5 million to 2.5 million clones, with about 94% as singletons. Sequenced sample: naive CD8+ T cells sorted from blood. The receptors were gathered from a man in his late teens or twenties in good health. Both conserved end residues are part of each CDR3. A D gene is named only where the DNA matches it firmly. Rows may omit the clone size; those that give it use once, few, many or a size class.

j_gene | abundance | d_gene | len | v_gene | CDR3nt | CDR3aa
TRBJ2-5 | NA | NA | 14 | TRBV7-2 | TGTGCCAGCCGATGGGGAGGGGGCGAGGAGACCCAGTACTTC | CASRWGGGEETQYF
TRBJ1-1 | NA | NA | 14 | TRBV19 | TGTGCCAGTAGTGAAGGGGGGGTGAACACTGAAGCTTTCTTT | CASSEGGVNTEAFF
TRBJ2-1 | NA | TRBD1 | 16 | TRBV28 | TGTGCCAGCAGTTTAGAGGGGGCAGGGGGTGCGGATGAGCAGTTCTTC | CASSLEGAGGADEQFF
TRBJ1-1 | NA | NA | 14 | TRBV29-1 | TGCAGCGTTGGGGTTGGCCCCATGGCCACTGAAGCTTTCTTT | CSVGVGPMATEAFF
TRBJ1-4 | NA | TRBD1 | 14 | TRBV4-2 | TGTGCCAGCAGCCTCGACAGGGAGGAGGCAAAACTGTTTTTT | CASSLDREEAKLFF
TRBJ2-7 | NA | NA | 13 | TRBV27 | TGTGCCAGCAGTCCTCGACAGTTGCCCGAGCAGTACTTC | CASSPRQLPEQYF
TRBJ2-7 | NA | TRBD1 | 15 | TRBV5-6 | TGTGCCAGCAGCCCGGTATCCTGGACAGGGGCCGAGCAGTACTTC | CASSPVSWTGAEQYF
TRBJ1-5 | NA | NA | 14 | TRBV4-3 | TGCGCCAGCAGCCAGGGTCGGGGTAATCAGCCCCAGCATTTT | CASSQGRGNQPQHF
TRBJ1-5 | NA | TRBD1 | 21 | TRBV6-9 | TGTGCCAGCAGTTATCCTTGGGGCAGGACAGGAGGATTTTATAGCAATCAGCCCCAGCATTTT | CASSYPWGRTGGFYSNQPQHF
TRBJ2-5 | NA | NA | 15 | TRBV27 | TGTGCCAGCAGTTTTTCACCGGGCCAAGGAGAGACCCAGTACTTC | CASSFSPGQGETQYF
TRBJ2-7 | NA | TRBD2 | 16 | TRBV6-6 | TGTGCCAGCAGCGCAGGGGAGTCTAGCGGGATCTACGAGCAGTACTTC | CASSAGESSGIYEQYF
TRBJ1-6 | NA | TRBD1 | 14 | TRBV9 | TGTGCCAGCAGCGGACAGGGGGCGGATTCACCCCTCCACTTT | CASSGQGADSPLHF
TRBJ1-1 | NA | TRBD1 | 13 | TRBV5-5 | TGTGCCAGCAGCCTGACAGGGTACACTGAAGCTTTCTTT | CASSLTGYTEAFF
TRBJ2-1 | NA | NA | 16 | TRBV19 | TGTGCCAGTAGTATAAGCGACAGGCCCCCCTACAATGAGCAGTTCTTC | CASSISDRPPYNEQFF
TRBJ2-1 | NA | NA | 15 | TRBV5-4 | TGTGCCAGCAGCTTAGTGGTGAGCTCCTACAATGAGCAGTTCTTC | CASSLVVSSYNEQFF
TRBJ2-2 | NA | NA | 13 | TRBV5-4 | TGTGCCAGCAGCCTCGGCTCCCTTGGGGAGCTGTTTTTT | CASSLGSLGELFF
TRBJ2-5 | NA | TRBD1 | 16 | TRBV7-9 | TGTGCCAGCAGCCCTGTGTGGGGACAGAGTCCAGAGACCCAGTACTTC | CASSPVWGQSPETQYF
TRBJ1-1 | NA | NA | 15 | TRBV6-1 | TGTGCCAGCAGTGACCGGGCCCCTATGAACACTGAAGCTTTCTTT | CASSDRAPMNTEAFF
TRBJ2-2 | NA | NA | 13 | TRBV28 | TGTGCCAGCGTCAATCGGAACACCGGGGAGCTGTTTTTT | CASVNRNTGELFF
TRBJ1-5 | once | NA | 12 | TRBV19 | TGTGCCAGTACTAGCAGTTCTGCGCCCCAGCATTTT | CASTSSSAPQHF
TRBJ2-2 | once | NA | 12 | TRBV9 | TGTGCCAGCAAGGGGGAAGCCGGGGAGCTGTTTTTT | CASKGEAGELFF
TRBJ2-7 | NA | NA | 15 | TRBV7-8 | TGTGCCAGCAGCCGACGGAGTCAGGACTCCTACGAGCAGTACTTC | CASSRRSQDSYEQYF
TRBJ2-5 | NA | NA | 13 | TRBV6-5 | TGTGCCAGCAGCTACATTCGCCAAGAGACCCAGTACTTC | CASSYIRQETQYF
TRBJ2-7 | NA | TRBD1 | 16 | TRBV2 | TGTGCCAGCAGTCCCCTGGGGACAGGGGGAACATACGAGCAGTACTTC | CASSPLGTGGTYEQYF
TRBJ1-2 | NA | TRBD1 | 16 | TRBV19 | TGTGCCAGTAGTAGCGATCCAGGGGGCTGGAACTATGGCTACACCTTC | CASSSDPGGWNYGYTF
TRBJ2-1 | NA | NA | 13 | TRBV27 | TGTGCCAGCAGCGACCAACTAGCTATCGAGCAGTTCTTC | CASSDQLAIEQFF
TRBJ1-4 | NA | NA | 16 | TRBV5-1 | TGCGCCAGCAGCTTGGACCACCCAGCAACTAATGAAAAACTGTTTTTT | CASSLDHPATNEKLFF
TRBJ1-1 | NA | NA | 16 | TRBV7-6 | TGTGCCAGCAGCTTAGACCTGGAAGGGGCTGACACTGAAGCTTTCTTT | CASSLDLEGADTEAFF